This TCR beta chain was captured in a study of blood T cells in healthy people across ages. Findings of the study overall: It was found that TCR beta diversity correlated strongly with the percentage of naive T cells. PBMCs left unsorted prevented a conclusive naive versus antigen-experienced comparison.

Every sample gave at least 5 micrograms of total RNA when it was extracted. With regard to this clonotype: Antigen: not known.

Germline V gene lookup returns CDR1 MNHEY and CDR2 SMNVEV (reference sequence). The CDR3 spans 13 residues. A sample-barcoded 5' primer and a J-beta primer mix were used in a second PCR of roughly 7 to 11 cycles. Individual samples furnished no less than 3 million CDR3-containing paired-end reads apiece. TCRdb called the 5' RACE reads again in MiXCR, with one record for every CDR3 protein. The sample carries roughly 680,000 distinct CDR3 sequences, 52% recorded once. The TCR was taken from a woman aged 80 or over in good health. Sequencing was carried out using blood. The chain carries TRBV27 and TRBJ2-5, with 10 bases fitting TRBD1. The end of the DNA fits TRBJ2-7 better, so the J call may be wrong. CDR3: CAVRDRGSYEQYF. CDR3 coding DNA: TGTGCCGTAAGGGACAGGGGTTCCTACGAGCAGTACTTC.